This T cell receptor beta chain is drawn from a study of blood T cell repertoires in COVID-19. Study-wide context: From the United States, Italy and Spain came samples of acute and convalescent COVID-19.

Sequencing used immunoSEQ multiplex PCR; TCRdb keeps in-frame clones, though not all of them. This sample carries under 200,000 clones, about 90% of them seen once, and the ten largest clones take roughly 7.3%. Individuals aged about 18 to 90 years were recruited from some 26 US areas. Assignment of participants to cohorts was predicated upon participant-reported clinical history. Material for sequencing was PBMCs or T cells enriched from blood (not recorded which). This sequence was found in a woman aged 45-59 years who had recovered from COVID-19.

The CDR3 here is CASSPAGPSSYEQYF. Here the CDR3 DNA reads TGTGCCAGCAGCCCCGCAGGGCCGTCCTCCTACGAGCAGTACTTC. V and J are TRBV7-2 and TRBJ2-7, with a possible D match to TRBD1 (5 bases). The germline CDR1 and CDR2 sequences are SGHTA and FQGNSA. Trimming took off 5 bases at V and 0 bases at J, with 14 bases between the two ends. The CDR3 length is 15 residues.